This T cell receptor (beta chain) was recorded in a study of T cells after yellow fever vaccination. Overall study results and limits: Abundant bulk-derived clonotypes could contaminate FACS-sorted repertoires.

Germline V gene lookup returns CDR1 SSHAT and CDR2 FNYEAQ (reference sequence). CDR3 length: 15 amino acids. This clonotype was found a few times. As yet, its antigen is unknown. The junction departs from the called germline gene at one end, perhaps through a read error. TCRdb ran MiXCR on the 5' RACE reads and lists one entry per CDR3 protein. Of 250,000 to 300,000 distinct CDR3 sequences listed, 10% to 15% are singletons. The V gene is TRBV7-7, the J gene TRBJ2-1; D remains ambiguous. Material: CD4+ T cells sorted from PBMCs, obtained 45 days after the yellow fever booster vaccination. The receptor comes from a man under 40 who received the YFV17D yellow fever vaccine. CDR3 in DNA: TGTGCTAGCAGCTTAGTTTATTCCGCGTACAATGAGCAGTTCTTC. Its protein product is CASSLVYSAYNEQFF.